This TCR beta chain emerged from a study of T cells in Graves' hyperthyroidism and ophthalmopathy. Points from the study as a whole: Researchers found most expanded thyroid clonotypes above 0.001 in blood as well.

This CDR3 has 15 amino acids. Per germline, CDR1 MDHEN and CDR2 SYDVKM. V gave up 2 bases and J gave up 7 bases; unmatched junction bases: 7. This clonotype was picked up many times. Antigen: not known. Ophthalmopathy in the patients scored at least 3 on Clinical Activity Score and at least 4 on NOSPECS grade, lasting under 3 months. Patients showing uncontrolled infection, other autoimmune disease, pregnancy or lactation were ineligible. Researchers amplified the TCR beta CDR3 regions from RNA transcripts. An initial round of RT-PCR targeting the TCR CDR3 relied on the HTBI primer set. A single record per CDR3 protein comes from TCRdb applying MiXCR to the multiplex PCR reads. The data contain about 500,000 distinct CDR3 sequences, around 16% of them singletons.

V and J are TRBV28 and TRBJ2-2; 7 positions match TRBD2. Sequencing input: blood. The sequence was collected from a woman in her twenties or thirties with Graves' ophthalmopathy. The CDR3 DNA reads TGTGCCAGCAGTTTAGCGGGAGTTCCGGACGGGGAGCTGTTTTTT. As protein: CASSLAGVPDGELFF.